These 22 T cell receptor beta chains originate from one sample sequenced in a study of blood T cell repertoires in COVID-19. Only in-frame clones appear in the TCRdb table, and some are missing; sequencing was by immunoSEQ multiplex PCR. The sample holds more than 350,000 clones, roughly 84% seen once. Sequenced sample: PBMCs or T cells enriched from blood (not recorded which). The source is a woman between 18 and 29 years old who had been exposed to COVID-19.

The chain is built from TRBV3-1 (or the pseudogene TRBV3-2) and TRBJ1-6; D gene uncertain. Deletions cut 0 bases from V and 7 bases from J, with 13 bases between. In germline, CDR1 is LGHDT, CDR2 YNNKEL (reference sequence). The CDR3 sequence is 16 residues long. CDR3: CASSQDFSLSNSPLHF. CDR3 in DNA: TGTGCCAGCAGCCAAGATTTTTCCCTGAGCAATTCACCCCTCCACTTT.

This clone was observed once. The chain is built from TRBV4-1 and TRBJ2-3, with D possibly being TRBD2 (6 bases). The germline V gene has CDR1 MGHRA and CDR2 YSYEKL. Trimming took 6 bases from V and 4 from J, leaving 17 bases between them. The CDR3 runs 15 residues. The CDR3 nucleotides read TGCGCCAGCAGTCCGCCCGGGAGTCGCGCAGATACGCAGTATTTT. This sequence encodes CASSPPGSRADTQYF.

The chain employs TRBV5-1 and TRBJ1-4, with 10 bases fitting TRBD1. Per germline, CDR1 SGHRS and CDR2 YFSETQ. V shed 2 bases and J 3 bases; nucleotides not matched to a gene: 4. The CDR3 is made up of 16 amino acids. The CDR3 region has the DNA TGCGCCAGCAGCTTTCGGACAGGGGGGTCTAATGAAAAACTGTTTTTT. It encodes CASSFRTGGSNEKLFF.

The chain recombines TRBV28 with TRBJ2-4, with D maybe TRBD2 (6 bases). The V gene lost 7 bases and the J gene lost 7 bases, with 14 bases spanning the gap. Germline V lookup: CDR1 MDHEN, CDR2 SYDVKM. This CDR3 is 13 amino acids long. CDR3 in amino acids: CASTINRGNIQYF. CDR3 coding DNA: TGTGCCAGCACCATAAACCGGGGGAACATTCAGTACTTC.

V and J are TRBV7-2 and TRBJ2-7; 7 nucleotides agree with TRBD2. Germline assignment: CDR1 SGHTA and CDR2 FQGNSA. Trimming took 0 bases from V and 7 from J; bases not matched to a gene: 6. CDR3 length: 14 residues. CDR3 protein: CASSLAWSGGEQYF. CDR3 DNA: TGTGCCAGCAGCTTAGCCTGGTCCGGGGGGGAGCAGTACTTC.

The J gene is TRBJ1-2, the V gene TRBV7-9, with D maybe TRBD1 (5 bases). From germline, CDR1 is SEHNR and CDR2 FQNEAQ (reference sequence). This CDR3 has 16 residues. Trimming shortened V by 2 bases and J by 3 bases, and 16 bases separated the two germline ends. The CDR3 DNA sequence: TGTGCCAGCAGCTTAAACCCACAGGTTATTGACTATGGCTACACCTTC. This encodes CASSLNPQVIDYGYTF.

CDR3 in amino acids: CASSPGLAGGAGELFF. The CDR3 nucleotides are TGTGCCAGCTCACCGGGACTAGCGGGAGGCGCCGGGGAGCTGTTTTTT. The gene calls are TRBV18 and TRBJ2-2, with 15 bases fitting TRBD2. J was trimmed by 6 bases and V by 3 bases; bases with no gene match: 2. In germline, CDR1 is KGHSH, CDR2 LQKENI. The CDR3 totals 16 residues. Looking up the rest from reference TRBV18 and TRBJ2-2 gives the full variable domain: NAGVMQNPRHLVRRRGQEARLRCSPMKGHSHVYWYRQLPEEGLKFMVYLQKENIIDESGMPKERFSAEFPKEGPSILRIQQVVRGDSAAYFCASSPGLAGGAGELFFGEGSRLTVL.

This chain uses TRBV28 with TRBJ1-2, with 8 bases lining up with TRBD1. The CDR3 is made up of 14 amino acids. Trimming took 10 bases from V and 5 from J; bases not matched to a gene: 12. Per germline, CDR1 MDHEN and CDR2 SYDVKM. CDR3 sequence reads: CATQQGGRSYGYTF. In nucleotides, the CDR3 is TGTGCCACCCAACAGGGGGGCCGCTCGTATGGCTACACCTTC.

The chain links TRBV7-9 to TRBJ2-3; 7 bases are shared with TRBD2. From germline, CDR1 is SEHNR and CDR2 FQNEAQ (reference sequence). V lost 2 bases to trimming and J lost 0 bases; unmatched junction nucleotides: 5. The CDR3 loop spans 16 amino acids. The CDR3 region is CASSLFGGLSTDTQYF. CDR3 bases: TGTGCCAGCAGCTTATTTGGGGGACTAAGCACAGATACGCAGTATTTT. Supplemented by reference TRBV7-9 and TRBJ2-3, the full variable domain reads DTGVSQNPRHKITKRGQNVTFRCDPISEHNRLYWYRQTLGQGPEFLTYFQNEAQLEKSRLLSDRFSAERPKGSFSTLEIQRTEQGDSAMYLCASSLFGGLSTDTQYFGPGTRLTVL.

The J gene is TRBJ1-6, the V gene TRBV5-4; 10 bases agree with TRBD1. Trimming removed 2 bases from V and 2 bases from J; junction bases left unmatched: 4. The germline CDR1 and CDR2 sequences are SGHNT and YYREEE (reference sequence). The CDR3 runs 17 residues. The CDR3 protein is CASSFWGQGTYNSPLHF. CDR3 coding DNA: TGTGCCAGCAGCTTTTGGGGACAGGGGACCTATAATTCACCCCTCCACTTT.

The CDR3 loop reads CASSLGAGYNEQFF. DNA of the CDR3: TGTGCCAGCAGCTTAGGAGCGGGGTACAATGAGCAGTTCTTC. The chain uses TRBV7-2 and TRBJ2-1; the match to TRBD2 covers 7 bases. This CDR3 contains 14 residues. In germline, CDR1 is SGHTA, CDR2 FQGNSA. V lost 1 base, J lost 4 bases, and 1 base stayed unmatched.

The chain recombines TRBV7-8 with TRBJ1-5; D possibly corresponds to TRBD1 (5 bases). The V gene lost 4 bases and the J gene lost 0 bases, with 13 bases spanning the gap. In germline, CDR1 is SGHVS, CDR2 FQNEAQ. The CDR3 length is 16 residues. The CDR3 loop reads CASSSLAGDSNQPQHF. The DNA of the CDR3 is TGTGCCAGCAGCTCACTGGCGGGGGATAGCAATCAGCCCCAGCATTTT.

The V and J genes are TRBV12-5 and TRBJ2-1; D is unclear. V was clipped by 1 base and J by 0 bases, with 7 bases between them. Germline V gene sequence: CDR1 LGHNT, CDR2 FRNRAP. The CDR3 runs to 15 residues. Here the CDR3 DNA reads TGTGCTAGTGGTTTGGGAGGCCGCTCCTACAATGAGCAGTTCTTC. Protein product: CASGLGGRSYNEQFF. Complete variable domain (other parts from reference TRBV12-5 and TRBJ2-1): DARVTQTPRHKVTEMGQEVTMRCQPILGHNTVFWYRQTMMQGLELLAYFRNRAPLDDSGMPKDRFSAEMPDATLATLKIQPSEPRDSAVYFCASGLGGRSYNEQFFGPGTRLTVL.

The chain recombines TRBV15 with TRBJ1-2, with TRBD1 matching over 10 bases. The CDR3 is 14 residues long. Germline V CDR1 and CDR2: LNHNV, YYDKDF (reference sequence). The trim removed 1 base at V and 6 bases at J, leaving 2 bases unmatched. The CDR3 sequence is CATSRVDRGNGYTF. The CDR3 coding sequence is TGTGCCACCAGCAGAGTGGACAGGGGGAATGGCTACACCTTC.

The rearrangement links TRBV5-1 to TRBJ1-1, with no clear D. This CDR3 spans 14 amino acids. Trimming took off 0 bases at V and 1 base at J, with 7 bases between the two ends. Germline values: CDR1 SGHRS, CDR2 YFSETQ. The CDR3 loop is CASSLVAGNTEAFF. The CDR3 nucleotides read TGCGCCAGCAGCTTGGTCGCGGGGAACACTGAAGCTTTCTTT. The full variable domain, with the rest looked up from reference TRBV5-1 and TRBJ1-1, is KAGVTQTPRYLIKTRGQQVTLSCSPISGHRSVSWYQQTPGQGLQFLFEYFSETQRNKGNFPGRFSGRQFSNSRSEMNVSTLELGDSALYLCASSLVAGNTEAFFGQGTRLTVV.

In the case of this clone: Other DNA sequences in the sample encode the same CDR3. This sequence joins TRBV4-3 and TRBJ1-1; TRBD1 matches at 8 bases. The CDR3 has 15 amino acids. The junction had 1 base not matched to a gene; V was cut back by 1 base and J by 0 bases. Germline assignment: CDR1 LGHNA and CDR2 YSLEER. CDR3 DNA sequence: TGCGCCAGCAGCCAAGGGACAGGGATGAACACTGAAGCTTTCTTT. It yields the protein CASSQGTGMNTEAFF.

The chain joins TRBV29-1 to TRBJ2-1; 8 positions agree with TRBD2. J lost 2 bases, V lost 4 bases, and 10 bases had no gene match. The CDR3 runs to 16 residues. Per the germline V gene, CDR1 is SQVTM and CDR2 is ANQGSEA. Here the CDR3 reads CSVAQRVAGTYNEQFF. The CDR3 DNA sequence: TGCAGCGTTGCACAGAGGGTAGCGGGGACCTACAATGAGCAGTTCTTC.

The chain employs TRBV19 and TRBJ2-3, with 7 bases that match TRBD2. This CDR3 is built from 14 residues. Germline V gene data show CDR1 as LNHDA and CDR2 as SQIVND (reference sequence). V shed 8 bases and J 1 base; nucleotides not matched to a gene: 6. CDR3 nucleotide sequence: TGTGCCAGTGCAGAGCGGGATGGCACAGATACGCAGTATTTT. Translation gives CASAERDGTDTQYF.

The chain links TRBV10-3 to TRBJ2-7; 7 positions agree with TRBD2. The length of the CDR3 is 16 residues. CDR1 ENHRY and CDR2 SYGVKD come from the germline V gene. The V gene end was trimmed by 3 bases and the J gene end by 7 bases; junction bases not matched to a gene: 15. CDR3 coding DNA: TGTGCCATCAGTGACACTGGACTAGTGGGGGAGTGGGAGCAGTACTTC. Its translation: CAISDTGLVGEWEQYF.

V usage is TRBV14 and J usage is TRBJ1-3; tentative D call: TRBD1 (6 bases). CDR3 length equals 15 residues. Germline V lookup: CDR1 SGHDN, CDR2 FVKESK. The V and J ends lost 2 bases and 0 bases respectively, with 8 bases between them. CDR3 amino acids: CASSQLDSSGNTIYF. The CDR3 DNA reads TGTGCCAGCAGCCAATTGGACAGCTCTGGAAACACCATATATTTT.

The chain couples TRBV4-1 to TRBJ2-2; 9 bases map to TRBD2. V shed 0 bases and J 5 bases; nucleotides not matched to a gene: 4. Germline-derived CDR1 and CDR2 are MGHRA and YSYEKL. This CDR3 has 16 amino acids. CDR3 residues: CASSQELAGRTGELFF. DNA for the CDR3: TGCGCCAGCAGCCAAGAGCTAGCGGGACGGACCGGGGAGCTGTTTTTT.

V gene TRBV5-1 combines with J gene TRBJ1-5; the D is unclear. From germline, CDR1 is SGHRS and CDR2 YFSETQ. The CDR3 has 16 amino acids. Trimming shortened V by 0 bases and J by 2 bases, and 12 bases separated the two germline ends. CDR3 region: CASSLGGLMGNQPQHF. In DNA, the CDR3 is TGCGCCAGCAGCTTGGGCGGCCTGATGGGCAATCAGCCCCAGCATTTT.